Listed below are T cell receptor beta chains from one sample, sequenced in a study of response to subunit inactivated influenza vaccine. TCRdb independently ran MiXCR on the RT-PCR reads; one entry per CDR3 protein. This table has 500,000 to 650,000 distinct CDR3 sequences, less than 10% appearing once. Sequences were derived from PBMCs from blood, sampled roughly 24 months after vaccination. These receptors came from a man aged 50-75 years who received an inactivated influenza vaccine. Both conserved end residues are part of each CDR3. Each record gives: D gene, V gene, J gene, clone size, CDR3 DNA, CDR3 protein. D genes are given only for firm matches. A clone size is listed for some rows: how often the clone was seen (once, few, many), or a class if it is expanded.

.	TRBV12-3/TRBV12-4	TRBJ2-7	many	TGTGCCAGCAGTTTCGGCCCCTACGAGCAGTACTTC	CASSFGPYEQYF
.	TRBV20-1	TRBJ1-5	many	TGCAGTGCTAGAGCGACAGTGAATCAGCCCCAGCATTTT	CSARATVNQPQHF
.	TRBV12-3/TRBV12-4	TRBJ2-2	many	TGTGCCAGCAGTTTATCGGCCCAAGCCGGGGAGCTGTTTTTT	CASSLSAQAGELFF
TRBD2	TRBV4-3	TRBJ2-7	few	TGCGCCAGCAGCCAAGATCTGGCGGGGGGTAAAAACGAGCAGTACTTC	CASSQDLAGGKNEQYF
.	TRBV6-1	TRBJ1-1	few	TGTGCCAGCACCACCGCAACGTTTACTGAAGCTTTCTTT	CASTTATFTEAFF
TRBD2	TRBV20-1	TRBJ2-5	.	TGCAGTGCTCATATCGCGGGGGATAGGGAGACCCAGTACTTC	CSAHIAGDRETQYF
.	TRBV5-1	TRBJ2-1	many	TGCGCCAGCAGCTCGCAGGGGAATTCCGACAATGAGCAGTTCTTC	CASSSQGNSDNEQFF
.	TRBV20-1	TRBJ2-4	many	TGCAGTGCTAGAGGCGGGACCAAAAACATTCAGTACTTC	CSARGGTKNIQYF
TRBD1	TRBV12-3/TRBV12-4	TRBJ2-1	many	TGTGCCAGCAGTCCCACGGGACAGGGGAATGAGCAGTTCTTC	CASSPTGQGNEQFF
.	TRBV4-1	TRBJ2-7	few	TGCGCCAGCAGCCCTTGGGGAGGGGGCTACGAGCAGTACTTC	CASSPWGGGYEQYF
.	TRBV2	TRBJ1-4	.	TGTGCCAGCAAGAAGACGAAGGATGAAAAACTGTTTTTT	CASKKTKDEKLFF
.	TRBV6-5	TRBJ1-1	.	TGTGCCAGCAGTTCCCCTCGACCCGGGGCCACTGAAGCTTTCTTT	CASSSPRPGATEAFF
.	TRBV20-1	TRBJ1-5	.	TGCAGTGCCTCGGTGGGGAGCAATCAGCCCCAGCATTTT	CSASVGSNQPQHF
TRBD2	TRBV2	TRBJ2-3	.	TGTGCCAGCAGCGCTAGGACTAGCGGGGGAACAGATACGCAGTATTTT	CASSARTSGGTDTQYF
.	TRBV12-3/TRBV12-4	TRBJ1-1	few	TGTGCCAGCAGTTTCGGGCACGCTGAAGCTTTCTTT	CASSFGHAEAFF
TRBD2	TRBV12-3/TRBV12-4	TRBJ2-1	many	TGTGCCAGCAGTTTAGGCGGGAGCGGCTACAATGAGCAGTTCTTC	CASSLGGSGYNEQFF
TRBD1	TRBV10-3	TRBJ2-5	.	TGTGCCATCAGCATGGACAGGCAAGAGACCCAGTACTTC	CAISMDRQETQYF
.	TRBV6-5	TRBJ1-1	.	TGTGCCAGCAGTTACTCGTTCTCCGTGGGGGGGACTACTGAAGCTTTCTTT	CASSYSFSVGGTTEAFF
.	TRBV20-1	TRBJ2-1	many	TGCAGTGCTAGAGATCTTATCCTCGGTGAGCAGTTCTTC	CSARDLILGEQFF
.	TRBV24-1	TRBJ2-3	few	TGTGCCACCGGTGGACGACAGGCTACAGATACGCAGTATTTT	CATGGRQATDTQYF
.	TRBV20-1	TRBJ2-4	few	TGCAGTGCTAGTGAGGAAGGGGGAGAAAACATTCAGTACTTC	CSASEEGGENIQYF
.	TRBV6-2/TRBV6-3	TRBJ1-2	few	TGTGCCAGCAGTTATCCGAGGGATGGCTACACCTTC	CASSYPRDGYTF
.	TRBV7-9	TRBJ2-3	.	TGTGCCAGCAGCTGGACGATGGAAGATACGCAGTATTTT	CASSWTMEDTQYF
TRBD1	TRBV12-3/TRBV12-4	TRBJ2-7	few	TGTGCCAGCAGTAGCGCTGGGACAGGGGGCGCGTACGAGCAGTACTTC	CASSSAGTGGAYEQYF
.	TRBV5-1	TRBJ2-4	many	TGCGCCAGCAGCTTGGGGACGGCAAACATTCAGTACTTC	CASSLGTANIQYF
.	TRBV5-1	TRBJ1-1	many	TGCGCCAGCAGCGAGGGGTTCGGGACTGAAGCTTTCTTT	CASSEGFGTEAFF
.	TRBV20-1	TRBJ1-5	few	TGCAGTGCTCCTCAGTTTGCGGGGAGTCAGCCCCAGCATTTT	CSAPQFAGSQPQHF
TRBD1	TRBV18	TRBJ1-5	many	TGTGCCAGCTCACCATTCGGACAGGGAGGTTCACATCAGCCCCAGCATTTT	CASSPFGQGGSHQPQHF
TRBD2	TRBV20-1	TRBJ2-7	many	TGCAGTGCTAGAACGCCTAGCGGGACCAACGAGCAGTACTTC	CSARTPSGTNEQYF
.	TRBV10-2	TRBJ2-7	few	TGCGCCAGCAGGAGGGGGGAGGCGTTCTCCTACGAGCAGTACTTC	CASRRGEAFSYEQYF
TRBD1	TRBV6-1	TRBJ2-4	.	TGTGCCAGCAGTCCCGGGACAGGGGCCGGGGCCAAAAACATTCAGTACTTC	CASSPGTGAGAKNIQYF
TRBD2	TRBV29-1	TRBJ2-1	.	TGCAGCGGGGACATGCGACTAGCGAGCTACAATGAGCAGTTCTTC	CSGDMRLASYNEQFF
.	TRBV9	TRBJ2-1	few	TGTGCCAGCAGCGTAGAAGGTGGGGTTAATGAGCAGTTCTTC	CASSVEGGVNEQFF